These 10 T cell receptor beta chains share one sample of origin, sequenced in a study of OX40 agonist ivuxolimab in advanced cancers. This table comes from immunoSEQ multiplex PCR, and its TCRdb copy is limited to in-frame clones, with some not included. Of about 79,000 clones in the sample, under 95% are singletons; the top ten hold 11%. Sequences were derived from CD4+ or CD8+ T cells sorted from blood, sampled in a trial of the OX40 agonist ivuxolimab. All receptors come from an adult with an advanced solid tumor such as melanoma, head and neck, liver or kidney cancer.

The V call is TRBV4-1, the J call TRBJ1-1, with D unclear. The CDR3 contains 14 residues. V was cut by 1 base and J by 6 bases, with 12 bases left in between. Per the germline V gene, CDR1 is MGHRA and CDR2 is YSYEKL. CDR3 in amino acids: CASSQGWEDPEAFF. The DNA for the CDR3 is TGCGCCAGCAGCCAAGGATGGGAGGATCCTGAAGCTTTCTTT.

The table lists this clone with a count of one. The CDR3 region has the DNA TGCAGTGCTAGACAGCTGGATACGCAGTATTTT. Its translation is CSARQLDTQYF. The gene calls are TRBV20-1 and TRBJ2-3, with D hard to call. Looked up from germline, CDR1 is DFQATT and CDR2 is SNEGSKA (reference sequence). V was pared by 2 bases and J by 6 bases, with 6 bases between. There are 11 residues in the CDR3.

The chain joins TRBV4-1 to TRBJ1-4; D unresolved. Germline CDR1 and CDR2: MGHRA and YSYEKL. Trimming took 1 base from V and 0 from J, leaving 12 bases between them. The CDR3 runs 17 residues. The CDR3 nucleotides are TGCGCCAGCAGCCAAGTAGAATCTCTTGCAACTAATGAAAAACTGTTTTTT. Protein product: CASSQVESLATNEKLFF.

This chain links TRBV5-8 with TRBJ2-3; the D is unclear. The germline CDR1 and CDR2 sequences are SGHTS and YDEGEE. CDR3 length: 13 residues. V was clipped by 3 bases and J by 4 bases, with 9 bases between them. The CDR3 DNA follows: TGTGCCAGCAGCTCCCTGTTCGCAGATACGCAGTATTTT. It yields the protein CASSSLFADTQYF.

The chain employs TRBV5-1 and TRBJ2-7; TRBD2 agrees at 9 bases. This CDR3 has 14 amino acids. V lost 4 bases and J lost 6; bases outside the gene matches: 8. CDR1 is SGHRS and CDR2 is YFSETQ in the germline V gene. The CDR3 here is CASSRGTSSAEQYF. The DNA for the CDR3 is TGCGCCAGCAGCCGCGGGACTAGCTCGGCCGAGCAGTACTTC.

This clone occurred a few times. This chain joins TRBV5-4 and TRBJ1-2; maybe TRBD1 (6 bases). Germline CDR1 reads SGHNT; CDR2 reads YYREEE (reference sequence). The CDR3 loop spans 14 amino acids. Trimming removed 4 bases at V and 2 bases at J, with 12 bases between. CDR3 bases: TGTGCCAGCAGCCCGGACAGTCCGAACTATGGCTACACCTTC. Its translation is CASSPDSPNYGYTF.

The chain employs TRBV7-9 and TRBJ1-6; the D is unclear. V lost 6 bases, J lost 7 bases, and 13 bases lay in between. CDR3 size: 14 residues. Germline CDR1 and CDR2: SEHNR and FQNEAQ (reference sequence). CDR3 nucleotide sequence: TGTGCCAGCAGGCGACCCGAGGGCAATTCACCCCTCCACTTT. This sequence encodes CASRRPEGNSPLHF.

The J gene is TRBJ2-1, the V gene TRBV5-4; D perhaps matches TRBD2 (7 bases). The CDR3 contains 13 residues. Trimming left V 1 base short and J 7 bases short, with 9 bases between. From germline, CDR1 is SGHNT and CDR2 YYREEE (reference sequence). Written as DNA, the CDR3 is TGTGCCAGCAGCTTGAGGGGGGGGAATGAGCAGTTCTTC. Protein product: CASSLRGGNEQFF.

The chain joins TRBV7-2 to TRBJ1-2; D not certain. The CDR3 consists of 13 residues. From germline, CDR1 is SGHTA and CDR2 FQGNSA. V gave up 6 bases and J gave up 3 bases, with 11 bases separating them. The CDR3 spells CASRMSGDYGYTF. The CDR3 DNA reads as TGTGCCAGCAGAATGAGTGGGGACTATGGCTACACCTTC.

The rearrangement joins TRBV27 to TRBJ1-1; no reliable D call. V was shortened by 5 bases and J by 2 bases, with 15 bases between the two germline ends. CDR1 is MNHEY and CDR2 is SMNVEV in the germline V gene (reference sequence). The CDR3 has 15 amino acids. The CDR3: CASSLSRTGNTEAFF. In DNA form, the CDR3 reads TGTGCCAGCAGTCTTTCCCGGACCGGCAACACTGAAGCTTTCTTT.